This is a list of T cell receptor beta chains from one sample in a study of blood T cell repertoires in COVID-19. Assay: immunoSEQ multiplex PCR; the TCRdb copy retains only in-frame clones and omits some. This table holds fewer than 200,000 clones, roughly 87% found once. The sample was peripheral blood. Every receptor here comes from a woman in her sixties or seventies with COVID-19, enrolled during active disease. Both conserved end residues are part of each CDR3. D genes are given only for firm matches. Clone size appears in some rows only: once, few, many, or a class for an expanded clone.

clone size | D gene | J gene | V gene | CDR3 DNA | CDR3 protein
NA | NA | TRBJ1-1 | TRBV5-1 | TGCGCCAGCAGCTTGCAGGGGCCCACTGAAGCTTTCTTT | CASSLQGPTEAFF
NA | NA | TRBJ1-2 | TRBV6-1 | TGTGCCAGCAGTGAACGGGGGGAGGTCTATGGCTACACCTTC | CASSERGEVYGYTF
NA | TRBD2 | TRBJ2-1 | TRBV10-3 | TGTGCCATCAGATTGGGACTAGCTAATGAGCAGTTCTTC | CAIRLGLANEQFF
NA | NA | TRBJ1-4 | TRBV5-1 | TGCGCCAGCAGGGGCGCAACTAATGAAAAACTGTTTTTT | CASRGATNEKLFF
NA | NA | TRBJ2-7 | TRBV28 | TGTGCCAGCCTATTGGGCGGGGCTCCTAGGAACGAGCAGTACTTC | CASLLGGAPRNEQYF
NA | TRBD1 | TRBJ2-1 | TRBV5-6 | TGTGCCAGCAGCTCCAAACGGGACAGGGCCTACAATGAGCAGTTCTTC | CASSSKRDRAYNEQFF
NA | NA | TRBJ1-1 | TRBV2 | TGTGCCAGCAGTGAGCAGGGTGGGAACACTGAAGCTTTCTTT | CASSEQGGNTEAFF
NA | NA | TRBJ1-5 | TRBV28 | TGTGCCAGCAGCTCGGACTTACGTAGCAATCAGCCCCAGCATTTT | CASSSDLRSNQPQHF
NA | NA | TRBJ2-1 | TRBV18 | TGTGCCAGCTCACCAAACCTCGATAGCGGACTCAATGAGCAGTTCTTC | CASSPNLDSGLNEQFF
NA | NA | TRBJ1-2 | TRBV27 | TGTGCCAGCAGTTTAGGTCCGCACGGTAACTATGGCTACACCTTC | CASSLGPHGNYGYTF
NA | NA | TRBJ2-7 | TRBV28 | TGTGCCAGCAGTTCCCCCGTAGGAGTTGGCCACGAGCAGTACTTC | CASSSPVGVGHEQYF
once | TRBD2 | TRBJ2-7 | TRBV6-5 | TGTGCCAGCAGTCTCGGACTAGCGGCCGAGCAGTACTTC | CASSLGLAAEQYF
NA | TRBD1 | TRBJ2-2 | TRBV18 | TGTGCCAGCTCACCCGTCACGGTGGGACAGGGGAGTACCGGGGAGCTGTTTTTT | CASSPVTVGQGSTGELFF
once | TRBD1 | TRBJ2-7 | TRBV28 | TGTGCCAGCAGGACCGGGACAGGGGTCCGCGGAGAGCAGTACTTC | CASRTGTGVRGEQYF
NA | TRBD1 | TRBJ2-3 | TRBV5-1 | TGCGCCAGCAGCTTACCTGCCGGGACAGGGGACACAGATACGCAGTATTTT | CASSLPAGTGDTDTQYF
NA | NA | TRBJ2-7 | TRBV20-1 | TGCAGTGCTTATAACAGGGACGAGCAGTACTTC | CSAYNRDEQYF
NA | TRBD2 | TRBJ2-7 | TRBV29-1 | TGCAGCGTGGGCTTAGCGGGAGGTTCCGTCTACGAGCAGTACTTC | CSVGLAGGSVYEQYF
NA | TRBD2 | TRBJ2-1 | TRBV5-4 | TGTGCCAGCAGCGACCCGACTAGCGGAAATGAGCAGTTCTTC | CASSDPTSGNEQFF
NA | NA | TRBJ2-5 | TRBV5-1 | TGCGCCAGCAGCTCCAGGGGAGCAGAGACCCAGTACTTC | CASSSRGAETQYF
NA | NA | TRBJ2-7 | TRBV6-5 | TGTGCCAGCAAAGAAGACAGGTTCTACGAGCAGTACTTC | CASKEDRFYEQYF
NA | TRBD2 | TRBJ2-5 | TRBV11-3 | TGTGCCAGCAGCCTGTCCGGGAGGGGCCGCGGAGAGACCCAGTACTTC | CASSLSGRGRGETQYF
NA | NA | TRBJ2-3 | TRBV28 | TGTGCCAGCAGTTTGCAGTCTGGCACAGATACGCAGTATTTT | CASSLQSGTDTQYF
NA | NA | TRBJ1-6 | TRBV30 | TGTGCCTGGTTGGCGACCTGGAGGATGTCGAGCCATTCACCCCTCCACTTT | CAWLATWRMSSHSPLHF
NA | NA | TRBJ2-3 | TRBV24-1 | TGTGCCACCAGTGACTCTCCACTGCGAGATACGCAGTATTTT | CATSDSPLRDTQYF
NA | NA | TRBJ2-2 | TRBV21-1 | TGTGCCAGCAGCAAAAACAGGGGGAGGAACACCGGGGAGCTGTTTTTT | CASSKNRGRNTGELFF
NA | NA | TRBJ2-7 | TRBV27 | TGTGCCAGCAGTGGCAGGTACGAGCAGTACTTC | CASSGRYEQYF
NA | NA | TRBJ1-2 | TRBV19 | TGTGCCAGTAGGGACAGTTCTAACTATGGCTACACCTTC | CASRDSSNYGYTF
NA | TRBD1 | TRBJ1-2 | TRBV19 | TGTGCCAGTAGTATGTCAGGGGGCGAAATCATTCGCTTTGGCTACACCTTC | CASSMSGGEIIRFGYTF
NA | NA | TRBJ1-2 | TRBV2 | TGTGCCAGCAGTGAAGTCCGGGCGGGGTCGGGTGGCTACACCTTC | CASSEVRAGSGGYTF
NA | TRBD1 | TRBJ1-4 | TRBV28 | TGTGCCAGCAGCCGTTCGACAGGGGGCTCCGAAAAACTGTTTTTT | CASSRSTGGSEKLFF
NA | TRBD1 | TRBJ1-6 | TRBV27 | TGTGCCAGCAGTTTTGGTACAGGGGGATCCTATAATTCACCCCTCCACTTT | CASSFGTGGSYNSPLHF
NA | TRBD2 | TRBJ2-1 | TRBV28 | TGTGCCAGCAGTCTAACCGGACTAGCGGGAGACAATGAGCAGTTCTTC | CASSLTGLAGDNEQFF
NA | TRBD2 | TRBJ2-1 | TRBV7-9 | TGTGCCAGCAGCTTCTCCCGGGCGGGAGGGGGCTACAATGAGCAGTTCTTC | CASSFSRAGGGYNEQFF
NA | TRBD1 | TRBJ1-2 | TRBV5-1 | TGCGCCAGCAGCCCGGGAGGGGGCGAGGTTAATGGCTACACCTTC | CASSPGGGEVNGYTF
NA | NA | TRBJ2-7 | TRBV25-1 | TGTGCCAGCAGTCTCGCCGGGGAGCAGTACTTC | CASSLAGEQYF
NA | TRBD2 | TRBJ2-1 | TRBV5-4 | TGTGCCAGCAGCCATAGCGGGAGGGCTAACAATGAGCAGTTCTTC | CASSHSGRANNEQFF
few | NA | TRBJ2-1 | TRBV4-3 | TGCGCCAGCAGCCAAGGGCTAGCGGAGCAGTTCTTC | CASSQGLAEQFF
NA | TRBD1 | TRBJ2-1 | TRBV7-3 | TGTGCCAGCAGCCCCGAGGGGGCCAGCTCCTACAATGAGCAGTTCTTC | CASSPEGASSYNEQFF
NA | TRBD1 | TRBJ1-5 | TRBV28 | TGTGCCAGCCTCCGGACAGGGATTTTCACTCAGCCCCAGCATTTT | CASLRTGIFTQPQHF
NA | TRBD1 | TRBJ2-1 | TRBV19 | TGTGCCAGTAGTCTCGACAGGGTTGCTGAGCAGTTCTTC | CASSLDRVAEQFF
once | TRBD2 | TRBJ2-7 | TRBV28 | TGTGCCAGCAGTTTCGTGGGACTAGCGGGAGGAGGCAAGCAGTACTTC | CASSFVGLAGGGKQYF
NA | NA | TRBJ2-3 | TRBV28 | TGTGCCAGCAGTTTGGCGGCGGCTAACACAGATACGCAGTATTTT | CASSLAAANTDTQYF
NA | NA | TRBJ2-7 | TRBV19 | TGTGCCAGTAGCATCGACAGACCCTACGAGCAGTACTTC | CASSIDRPYEQYF
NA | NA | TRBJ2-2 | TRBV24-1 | TGTGCCACCAGTGACACCTTGAGGGGGACGAACACCGGGGAGCTGTTTTTT | CATSDTLRGTNTGELFF
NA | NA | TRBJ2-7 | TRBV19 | TGTGCCAGTAGCACCCCGGAGCGTGGCGAGCAGTACTTC | CASSTPERGEQYF
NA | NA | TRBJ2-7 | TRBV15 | TGTGCCACCATCGGCGACCCACCGAGGTACGAGCAGTACTTC | CATIGDPPRYEQYF
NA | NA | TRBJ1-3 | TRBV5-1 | TGCGCCAGCAGCTTGGCAGGGTCGAACTCTGGAAACACCATATATTTT | CASSLAGSNSGNTIYF
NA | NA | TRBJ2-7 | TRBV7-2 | TGTGCCAGCAGTAGGGGACTGGGGAGCCTTTACGAGCAGTACTTC | CASSRGLGSLYEQYF
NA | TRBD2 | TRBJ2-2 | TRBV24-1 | TGTGCCACCAGTGATGTACCGGGACTAGCCCGCACCGGGGAGCTGTTTTTT | CATSDVPGLARTGELFF
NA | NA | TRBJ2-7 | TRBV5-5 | TGTGCCAGCAGCCTCTTGGCTTCTCCCGCTTCCTACGAGCAGTACTTC | CASSLLASPASYEQYF
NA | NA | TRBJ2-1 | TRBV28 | TGTGCCAGCAGACCTCAGGGGATACGCTACAATGAGCAGTTCTTC | CASRPQGIRYNEQFF
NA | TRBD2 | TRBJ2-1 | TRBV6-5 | TGTGCCAGCACCAGGACTAGCGGGAGGAATGAACAGTTCTTC | CASTRTSGRNEQFF
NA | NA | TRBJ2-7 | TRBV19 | TGTGCCAGTAGAAGGAGCACGGACTCCTACGAGCAGTACTTC | CASRRSTDSYEQYF
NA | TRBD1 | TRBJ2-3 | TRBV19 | TGTGCCAGTAGAAGACAGGGGCGCGCAGATACGCAGTATTTT | CASRRQGRADTQYF
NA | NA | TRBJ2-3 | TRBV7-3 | TGTGCCAGCAGCCCGGGCACAGATACGCAGTATTTT | CASSPGTDTQYF
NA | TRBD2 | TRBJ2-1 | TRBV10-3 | TGTGCCATCAGTGACCTCGGACTAGATAAGACTGAGCAGTTCTTC | CAISDLGLDKTEQFF
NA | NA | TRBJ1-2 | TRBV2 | TGTGCCAGCCCCTCCGAGCGCACAACGGGGGTCTATGGCTACACCTTC | CASPSERTTGVYGYTF
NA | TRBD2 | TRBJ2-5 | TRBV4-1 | TGCGCCAGCAGCCTAAGAGCGGGAGGAGGCCAAGAGACCCAGTACTTC | CASSLRAGGGQETQYF
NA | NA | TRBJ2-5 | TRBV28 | TGTGCCACCGGACTACCAGAAGAGACCCAGTACTTC | CATGLPEETQYF